Below are 13 T cell receptor beta chains sequenced from a single sample in a study of CD8+CD57+ T cells in acquired aplastic anemia. Using genomic DNA as the template, TCR beta VDJ and CDR3 profiling was carried out. TCRdb processed the reads anew with MiXCR; each CDR3 protein has one entry. The sample records 250,000 to 350,000 distinct CDR3 sequences, roughly three fifths being singletons. Sequencing was performed on sorted CD4+, CD8+, or CD8+CD57+ T cells (not recorded which) from PBMCs. Source of these receptors: a human donor with severe aplastic anemia or a healthy control (not recorded which).

In its sample, this clonotype was seen many times. The rearrangement joins TRBV19 to TRBJ2-7, with TRBD2 matching 7 bases. CDR3 length: 15 amino acids. Per the germline V gene, CDR1 is LNHDA and CDR2 is SQIVND (reference sequence). V lost 6 bases and J lost 3; bases outside the gene matches: 11. In DNA, the CDR3 is TGTGCCAGTAGAAGGAGGGAAGGACTAGACTACGAGCAGTACTTC. It codes for CASRRREGLDYEQYF.

The V call is TRBV5-1, the J call TRBJ1-5, with a possible D match to TRBD1 (5 bases). The germline gives CDR1 SGHRS, CDR2 YFSETQ. Trimming shortened V by 0 bases and J by 6 bases, and 10 bases separated the two germline ends. CDR3 size: 14 residues. CDR3 DNA sequence: TGCGCCAGCAGCTTGGGGGGGGTTACTCAGCCCCAGCATTTT. Translating gives CASSLGGVTQPQHF.

The DNA of the CDR3 is TGTGCCAGCAGTGTAGATCCCGGCACAGATACGCAGTATTTT. Protein product: CASSVDPGTDTQYF. V gene TRBV5-8 combines with J gene TRBJ2-3; D not certain. The CDR3 is made up of 14 amino acids. V lost 5 bases, J lost 1 base, and 11 bases lay in between. Germline V gives CDR1 SGHTS, CDR2 YDEGEE. The entire variable domain, with the rest obtained from reference TRBV5-8 and TRBJ2-3, is as follows: EAGVTQSPTHLIKTRGQQATLRCSPISGHTSVYWYQQALGLGLQFLLWYDEGEERNRGNFPPRFSGRQFPNYSSELNVNALELEDSALYLCASSVDPGTDTQYFGPGTRLTVL.

This clonotype was seen only a few times. The chain joins TRBV7-3 to TRBJ1-2; maybe TRBD1 (6 bases). Germline CDR1 SGHTA, CDR2 FQGTGA. This CDR3 comprises 14 residues. V lost 2 bases to trimming and J lost 7 bases, with 14 bases between them. CDR3 protein: CASSLEGGAAGYTF. The DNA for the CDR3 is TGTGCCAGCAGCTTAGAGGGGGGGGCAGCTGGCTACACCTTC.

This clonotype was counted many times. The chain employs TRBV7-2 and TRBJ2-2, with no clear D. Trimming took 2 bases from V and 4 from J, leaving 11 bases between them. This CDR3 has 15 residues. Germline assignment: CDR1 SGHTA and CDR2 FQGNSA. The CDR3 protein is CASSLTRPSTGELFF. The CDR3 nucleotides are TGTGCCAGCAGCTTAACCCGGCCCTCCACCGGGGAGCTGTTTTTT.

In its sample, this clonotype was seen once. The V call is TRBV2, the J call TRBJ2-2, with TRBD1 as a possible D gene (6 bases). Germline V lookup: CDR1 SNHLY, CDR2 FYNNEI. The CDR3 contains 14 residues. Between the trimmed V and J ends, which lost 5 bases and 7 bases, there was a span of 14 bases. In nucleotides, the CDR3 is TGTGCCAGCAGTTCGTCGACAGGCCACGGGGAGCTGTTTTTT. It specifies CASSSSTGHGELFF.

The chain employs TRBV5-6 and TRBJ2-7, with TRBD2 matching over 11 bases. CDR1 is SGHDT, CDR2 YYEEEE, per germline. The CDR3 extends over 15 amino acids. J lost 6 bases, V lost 4 bases, and 9 bases had no gene match. Here the CDR3 DNA reads TGTGCCAGCAGCACCCGTAGCGGGGGGGCGGGCGAGCAGTACTTC. It yields the protein CASSTRSGGAGEQYF.

Only a few counts were recorded for this clonotype. The rearrangement uses TRBV2 and TRBJ2-7; unclear D gene. The CDR3 contains 12 residues. The germline V and J ends were trimmed by 6 bases and 9 bases, with 15 bases remaining between them. Germline V CDR1 and CDR2: SNHLY, FYNNEI. The CDR3 spells CASSPSRSGQYF. In DNA, the CDR3 is TGTGCCAGCAGCCCGTCTAGGAGTGGGCAGTACTTC.

The J gene is TRBJ2-7, the V gene TRBV12-3 or TRBV12-4; D gene uncertain. V was shortened by 3 bases and J by 5 bases, with 23 bases between the two germline ends. The CDR3 is 17 residues long. CDR3 amino acids: CASSLELGLGPHNEQYF. In DNA form, the CDR3 reads TGTGCCAGCAGTTTGGAATTAGGGTTGGGTCCCCACAACGAGCAGTACTTC.

Concerning this clonotype: A junction end diverges from the germline sequence, so it may reflect a read error. V and J are TRBV7-2 and TRBJ2-2, with 12 bases that match TRBD2. The germline V gene encodes CDR1 SGHTA and CDR2 FQGNSA. CDR3 length: 17 amino acids. CDR3 sequence (DNA): TGTGCCAGCAGCTTAGGTCGTCGACTAGCGGGGGTCGGGGAGCTGTCTTTT. It translates to CASSLGRRLAGVGELSF.

V gene TRBV6-5 combines with J gene TRBJ1-1, with TRBD1 as a possible D gene (5 bases). This CDR3 is built from 14 residues. Trimming took 6 bases from V and 4 from J, leaving 15 bases between them. Germline CDR1 reads MNHEY; CDR2 reads SVGAGI. The CDR3 here is CASSRDGTTTEAFF. In DNA form, the CDR3 reads TGTGCCAGCAGCCGGGACGGTACCACCACTGAAGCTTTCTTT.

For the CDR3, the DNA is TGCAGCGTTATACAGGGGGCCTACTACGAGCAGTACTTC. Translated: CSVIQGAYYEQYF. This rearrangement joins TRBV20-1 to TRBJ2-7, with 9 bases identical to TRBD1. This CDR3 spans 13 amino acids. CDR1 and CDR2 from the germline V gene are DFQATT and SNEGSKA (reference sequence).

This clonotype appeared many times. The V call is TRBV3-1, the J call TRBJ1-1; no clear D gene. The V and J ends lost 2 bases and 0 bases respectively, with 7 bases between them. The germline gives CDR1 LGHDT, CDR2 YNNKEL (reference sequence). The CDR3 totals 14 residues. CDR3 nucleotide sequence: TGTGCCAGCAGCCAAAGGCGGCTGAACACTGAAGCTTTCTTT. This translates into CASSQRRLNTEAFF.